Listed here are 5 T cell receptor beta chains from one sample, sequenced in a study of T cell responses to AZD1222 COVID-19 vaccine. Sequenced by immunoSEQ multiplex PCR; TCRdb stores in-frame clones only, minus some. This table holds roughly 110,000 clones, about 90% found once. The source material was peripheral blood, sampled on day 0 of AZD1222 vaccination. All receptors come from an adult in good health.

The CDR3 loop is CASSTGAGVYGYTF. The CDR3 region has the DNA TGTGCCAGCAGTACCGGGGCAGGCGTCTATGGCTACACCTTC. The J gene is TRBJ1-2, the V gene TRBV28; weak D call: TRBD1 (5 bases). Trimming left V 5 bases short and J 4 bases short, with 14 bases between. Germline CDR1 reads MDHEN; CDR2 reads SYDVKM. This CDR3 spans 14 amino acids.

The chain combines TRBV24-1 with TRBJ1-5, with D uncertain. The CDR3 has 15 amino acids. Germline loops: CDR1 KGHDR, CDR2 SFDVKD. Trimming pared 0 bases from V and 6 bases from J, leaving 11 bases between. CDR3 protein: CATSDLDGSGQPQHF. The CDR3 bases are TGTGCCACCAGTGATTTGGACGGGTCGGGTCAGCCCCAGCATTTT.

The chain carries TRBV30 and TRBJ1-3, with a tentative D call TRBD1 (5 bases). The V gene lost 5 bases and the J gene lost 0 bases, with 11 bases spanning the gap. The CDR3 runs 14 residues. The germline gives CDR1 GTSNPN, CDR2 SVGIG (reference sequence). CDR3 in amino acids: CAWGSGSSGNTIYF. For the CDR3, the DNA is TGTGCCTGGGGTTCAGGGAGCTCTGGAAACACCATATATTTT. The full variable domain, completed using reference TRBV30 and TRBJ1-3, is SQTIHQWPATLVQPVGSPLSLECTVEGTSNPNLYWYRQAAGRGLQLLFYSVGIGQISSEVPQNLSASRPQDRQFILSSKKLLLSDSGFYLCAWGSGSSGNTIYFGEGSWLTVV.

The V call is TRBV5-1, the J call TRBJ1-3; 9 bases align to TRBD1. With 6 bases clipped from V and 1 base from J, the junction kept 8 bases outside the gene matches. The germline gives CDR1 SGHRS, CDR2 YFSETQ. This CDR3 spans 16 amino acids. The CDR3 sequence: CASTLTGGASGNTIYF. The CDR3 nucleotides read TGCGCCAGCACGCTCACAGGGGGCGCGTCTGGAAACACCATATATTTT.

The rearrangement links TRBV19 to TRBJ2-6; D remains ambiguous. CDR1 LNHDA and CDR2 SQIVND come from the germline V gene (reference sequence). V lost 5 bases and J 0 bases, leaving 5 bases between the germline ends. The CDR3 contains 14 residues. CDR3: CASSLSSGANVLTF. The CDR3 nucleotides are TGTGCCAGTAGTCTAAGCTCTGGGGCCAACGTCCTGACTTTC.